This passage covers 13 T cell receptor beta chains from one sample sequenced in a study of OX40 agonist ivuxolimab in advanced cancers. The method was immunoSEQ multiplex PCR; TCRdb's version includes in-frame clones alone and lacks a portion of them. Of about 53,000 clones listed, around 89% are singletons. Sequencing used CD4+ or CD8+ T cells sorted from blood, obtained in a trial of the OX40 agonist ivuxolimab. All receptors derive from an adult with an advanced solid tumor such as melanoma, head and neck, liver or kidney cancer.

This clone appeared a single time. The chain employs TRBV27 and TRBJ1-5; D gene unclear. V lost 2 bases and J 1 base, leaving 9 bases between the germline ends. The CDR3 length is 15 residues. CDR1 MNHEY and CDR2 SMNVEV come from the germline V gene (reference sequence). The CDR3 protein is CASSLTAVSNQPQHF. CDR3 DNA: TGTGCCAGCAGTTTAACGGCGGTAAGCAATCAGCCCCAGCATTTT.

This chain connects TRBV27 to TRBJ2-7; TRBD2 is a possible D gene (7 bases). The CDR3 sequence is 13 residues long. Germline-derived CDR1 and CDR2 are MNHEY and SMNVEV (reference sequence). Trimming removed 8 bases at V and 4 bases at J, with 15 bases between. CDR3 sequence: CASRKGGAYEQYF. The CDR3 region has the DNA TGTGCCAGCCGTAAGGGGGGGGCATACGAGCAGTACTTC.

The rearrangement links TRBV6-1 to TRBJ2-4; 13 bases align to TRBD2. The CDR3 consists of 14 residues. V lost 3 bases to trimming and J lost 9 bases; unmatched junction nucleotides: 2. The germline V gene encodes CDR1 MNHNS and CDR2 SASEGT. The CDR3 spells CASSDGTSGTIQYF. The CDR3 DNA follows: TGTGCCAGCAGTGACGGGACTAGCGGGACCATTCAGTACTTC.

V usage is TRBV7-2 and J usage is TRBJ1-1; D unclear. V lost 5 bases and J 1 base, leaving 17 bases between the germline ends. The CDR3 is 16 amino acids. Germline CDR1 is SGHTA and CDR2 is FQGNSA. For the CDR3, the DNA is TGTGCCAGCAGCCCCTCTTCGGGGTCTGGGAACACTGAAGCTTTCTTT. Residues: CASSPSSGSGNTEAFF.

The chain uses TRBV10-3 and TRBJ1-6, with D unclear. The CDR3 extends over 15 amino acids. Trimming removed 0 bases from V and 3 bases from J, with 6 bases in between. Germline CDR1 is ENHRY and CDR2 is SYGVKD. CDR3 bases: TGTGCCATCAGTGAGTCGGGCAGCTATAATTCACCCCTCCACTTT. Translated: CAISESGSYNSPLHF.

This clone was detected only once. The genes are TRBV27 and TRBJ2-5; TRBD2 aligns across 14 bases. Germline V lookup: CDR1 MNHEY, CDR2 SMNVEV (reference sequence). Trimming took 4 bases from V and 4 from J; bases not matched to a gene: 8. This CDR3 has 17 residues. CDR3 nucleotides: TGTGCCAGCAGTTCTGGAATAGGACTAGCGGGAGGAGAGACCCAGTACTTC. Translating it yields CASSSGIGLAGGETQYF.

The chain couples TRBV28 to TRBJ1-4; no reliable D call. V was clipped by 1 base and J by 8 bases, with 14 bases between them. Germline loops: CDR1 MDHEN, CDR2 SYDVKM. The CDR3 totals 15 residues. The CDR3 reads CASSLFSQAGEKLFF. As DNA, the CDR3 is TGTGCCAGCAGTTTATTTAGCCAGGCCGGGGAAAAACTGTTTTTT.

Remarks on this clone: The junction shows a germline mismatch at one end, possibly a read error. The J gene is TRBJ2-7, the V gene TRBV28; TRBD2 is a possible D gene (6 bases). The CDR3 covers 12 residues. Germline CDR1 is MDHEN and CDR2 is SYDVKM. Written as DNA, the CDR3 is TGTGCCAGCAGTTTGGACGGGAGCAGGCCAGATTTC. Residues: CASSLDGSRPDF.

The chain uses TRBV6-1 and TRBJ1-5; D is unclear. CDR1 MNHNS and CDR2 SASEGT come from the germline V gene. The CDR3 is 16 residues long. The germline V and J ends were trimmed by 1 base and 3 bases, with 13 bases remaining between them. The CDR3 DNA follows: TGTGCCAGCAGTGAAGGGATGTTTCTGAACAATCAGCCCCAGCATTTT. Protein product: CASSEGMFLNNQPQHF.

The CDR3 nucleotides read TGTGCCAGCAGTTTATCCCTCGGGGATTCACCCCTCCACTTT. Amino acids: CASSLSLGDSPLHF. The J gene is TRBJ1-6, the V gene TRBV27; D gene ambiguous. Trimming left V 0 bases short and J 8 bases short, with 8 bases between. CDR1 is MNHEY and CDR2 is SMNVEV in the germline V gene (reference sequence). The CDR3 covers 14 residues.

In regard to this clone: Other nucleotide sequences in the sample specify the same CDR3. V and J are TRBV7-2 and TRBJ2-2; 7 bases align to TRBD1. Germline V CDR1 and CDR2: SGHTA, FQGNSA. CDR3 size: 16 residues. Trimming at V came to 1 base and at J to 3 bases, leaving 5 bases not matched to a gene. CDR3 sequence: CASSLGAGGDTGELFF. The CDR3 DNA reads as TGTGCCAGCAGCTTAGGGGCAGGGGGTGACACCGGGGAGCTGTTTTTT.

V usage is TRBV6-6 and J usage is TRBJ2-2, with 13 bases matching TRBD2. The CDR3 spans 15 residues. The germline gives CDR1 MNHNY, CDR2 SVGAGI (reference sequence). Trimming cost V 2 bases and J 12 bases; bases outside gene matches: 6. The CDR3 spells CASSYRGLAGDKLFF. The CDR3 bases are TGTGCCAGCAGTTACCGCGGACTAGCGGGAGACAAGCTGTTTTTT.

The count of this clone is one. The V gene is TRBV5-4, the J gene TRBJ2-7; D remains ambiguous. CDR1 and CDR2 (germline): SGHNT, YYREEE (reference sequence). This CDR3 spans 14 amino acids. V dropped 0 bases and J dropped 3 bases, with 10 bases sitting between them. The CDR3 bases are TGTGCCAGCAGCTTGGACATAACCAGCTACGAGCAGTACTTC. It translates to CASSLDITSYEQYF.